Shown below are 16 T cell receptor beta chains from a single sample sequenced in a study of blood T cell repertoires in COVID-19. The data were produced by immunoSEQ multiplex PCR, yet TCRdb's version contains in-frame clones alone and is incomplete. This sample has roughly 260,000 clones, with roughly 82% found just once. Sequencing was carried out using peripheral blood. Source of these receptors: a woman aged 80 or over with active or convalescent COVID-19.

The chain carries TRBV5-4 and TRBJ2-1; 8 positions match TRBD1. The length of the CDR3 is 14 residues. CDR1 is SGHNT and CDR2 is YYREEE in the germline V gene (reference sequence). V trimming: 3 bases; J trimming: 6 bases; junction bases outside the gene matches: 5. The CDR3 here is CASSSDRVGNEQFF. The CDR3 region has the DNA TGTGCCAGCAGCTCGGACAGGGTGGGCAATGAGCAGTTCTTC.

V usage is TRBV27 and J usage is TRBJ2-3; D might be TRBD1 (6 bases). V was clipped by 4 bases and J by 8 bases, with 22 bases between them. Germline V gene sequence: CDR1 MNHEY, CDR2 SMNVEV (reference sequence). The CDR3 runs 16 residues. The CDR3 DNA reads TGTGCCAGCAGTTCTAGCTGGGACACCGCAACACGTACGCAGTATTTT. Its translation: CASSSSWDTATRTQYF.

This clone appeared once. The CDR3 nucleotides read TGCGCCAGCAGCTTGGAAGGACAGGCGGCCTACGAGCAGTACTTC. Residues: CASSLEGQAAYEQYF. The chain is built from TRBV5-1 and TRBJ2-7; 7 positions agree with TRBD1. The trim removed 0 bases at V and 2 bases at J, leaving 5 bases unmatched. The CDR3 runs 15 residues. Germline V gene lookup returns CDR1 SGHRS and CDR2 YFSETQ.

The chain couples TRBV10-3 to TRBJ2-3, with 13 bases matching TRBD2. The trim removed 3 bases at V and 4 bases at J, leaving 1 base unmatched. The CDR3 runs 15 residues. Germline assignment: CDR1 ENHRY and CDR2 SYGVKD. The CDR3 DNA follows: TGTGCCATCAGTGACGGGACTAGCGGGGCAGATACGCAGTATTTT. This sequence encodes CAISDGTSGADTQYF.

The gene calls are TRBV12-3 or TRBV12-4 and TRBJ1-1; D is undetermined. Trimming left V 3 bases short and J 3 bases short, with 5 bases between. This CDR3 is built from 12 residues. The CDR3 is CASSFYHTEAFF. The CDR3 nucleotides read TGTGCCAGCAGTTTCTATCACACTGAAGCTTTCTTT.

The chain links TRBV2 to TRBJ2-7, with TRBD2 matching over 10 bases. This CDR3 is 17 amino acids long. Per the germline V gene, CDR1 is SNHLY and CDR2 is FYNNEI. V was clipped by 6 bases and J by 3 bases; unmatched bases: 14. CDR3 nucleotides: TGTGCCAGCAGCGATCCCCACAAACTAGCGGGAATCTACGAGCAGTACTTC. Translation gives CASSDPHKLAGIYEQYF. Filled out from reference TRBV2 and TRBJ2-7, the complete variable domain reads EPEVTQTPSHQVTQMGQEVILRCVPISNHLYFYWYRQILGQKVEFLVSFYNNEISEKSEIFDDQFSVERPDGSNFTLKIRSTKLEDSAMYFCASSDPHKLAGIYEQYFGPGTRLTVT.

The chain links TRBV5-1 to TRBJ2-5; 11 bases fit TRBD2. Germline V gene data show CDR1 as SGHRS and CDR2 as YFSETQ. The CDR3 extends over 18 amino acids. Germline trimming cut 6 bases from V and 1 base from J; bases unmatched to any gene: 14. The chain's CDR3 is CASNRRLVAGGLQETQYF. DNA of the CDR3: TGCGCCAGCAACCGGCGCCTTGTAGCGGGGGGGCTCCAAGAGACCCAGTACTTC.

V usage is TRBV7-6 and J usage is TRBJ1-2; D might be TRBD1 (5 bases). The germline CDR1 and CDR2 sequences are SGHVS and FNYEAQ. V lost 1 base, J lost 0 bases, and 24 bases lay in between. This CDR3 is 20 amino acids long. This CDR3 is CASSLEAEMAGSPSNYGYTF. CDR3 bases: TGTGCCAGCAGCTTAGAGGCAGAGATGGCAGGGTCCCCTTCTAACTATGGCTACACCTTC.

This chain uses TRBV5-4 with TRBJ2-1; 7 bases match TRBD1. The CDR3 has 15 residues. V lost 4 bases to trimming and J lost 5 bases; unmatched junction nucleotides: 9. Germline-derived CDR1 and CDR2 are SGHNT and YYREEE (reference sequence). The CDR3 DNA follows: TGTGCCAGCAGCGTCGGCACAGGGGCGAACAATGAGCAGTTCTTC. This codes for CASSVGTGANNEQFF.

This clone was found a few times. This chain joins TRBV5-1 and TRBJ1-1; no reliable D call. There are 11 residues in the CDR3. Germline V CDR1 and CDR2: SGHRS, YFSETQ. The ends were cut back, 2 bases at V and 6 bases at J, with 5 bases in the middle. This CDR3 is CASSLRAEAFF. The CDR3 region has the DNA TGCGCCAGCAGCTTACGGGCTGAAGCTTTCTTT.

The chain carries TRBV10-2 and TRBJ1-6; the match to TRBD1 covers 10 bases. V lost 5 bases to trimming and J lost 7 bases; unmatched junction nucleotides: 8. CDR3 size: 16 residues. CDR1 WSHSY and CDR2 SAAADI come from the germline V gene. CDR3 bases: TGCGCCAGCAGTTTGCCACCGGGACAGGGGAATTCACCCCTCCACTTT. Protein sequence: CASSLPPGQGNSPLHF.

The CDR3 DNA follows: TGTGCCAGCTCACCACGTGGAGGGGACGAGCAGTACTTC. Translating gives CASSPRGGDEQYF. The V gene is TRBV18, the J gene TRBJ2-7; a weak D match, TRBD2 (6 bases). The CDR3 spans 13 residues. V was trimmed by 1 base and J by 5 bases, leaving 9 bases between them. Germline lookup yields CDR1 KGHSH and CDR2 LQKENI.

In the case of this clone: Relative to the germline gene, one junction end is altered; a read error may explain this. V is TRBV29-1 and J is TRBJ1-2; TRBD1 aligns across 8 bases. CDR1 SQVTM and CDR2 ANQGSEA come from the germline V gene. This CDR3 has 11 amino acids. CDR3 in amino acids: CSVDPGQVLHF. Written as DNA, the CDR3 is TGCAGCGTTGATCCGGGACAGGTGCTCCACTTC.

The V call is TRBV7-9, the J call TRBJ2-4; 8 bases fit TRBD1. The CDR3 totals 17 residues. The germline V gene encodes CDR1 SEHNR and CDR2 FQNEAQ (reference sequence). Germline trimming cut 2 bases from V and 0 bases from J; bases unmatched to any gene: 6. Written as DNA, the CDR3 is TGTGCCAGCAGCTTATCCGGGACAGGACTAGCCAAAAACATTCAGTACTTC. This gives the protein CASSLSGTGLAKNIQYF.

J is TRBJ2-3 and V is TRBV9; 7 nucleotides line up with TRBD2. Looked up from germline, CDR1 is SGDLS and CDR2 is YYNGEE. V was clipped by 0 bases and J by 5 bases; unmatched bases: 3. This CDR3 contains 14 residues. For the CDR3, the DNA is TGTGCCAGCAGCGTAGCAGCGGGATTAGATACGCAGTATTTT. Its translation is CASSVAAGLDTQYF.

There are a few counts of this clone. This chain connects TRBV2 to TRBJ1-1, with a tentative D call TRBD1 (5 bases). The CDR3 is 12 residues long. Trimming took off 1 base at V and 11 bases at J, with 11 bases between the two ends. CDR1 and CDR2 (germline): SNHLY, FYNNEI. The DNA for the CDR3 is TGTGCCAGCAGTGAAGTTTGGGGCGAGGCTTTCTTT. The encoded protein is CASSEVWGEAFF.